One and the same sample provided the 29 T cell receptor beta chains below, sequenced in a study of T cells after yellow fever vaccination (dated by TCRdb to about 2019). The treatment or condition label on this specimen signifies: live attenuated yellow fever vaccine strain. The library was obtained by 5' RACE. Reads for this sample came from an Illumina HiSeq 2500. TCRdb reworked the public reads: Q25 trimming with fastp, MiXCR clone assembly, productive beta chains retained. Merged by CDR3 protein, the rows form single entries marked with the most common genes and DNA. Here the sample has roughly 260,000 distinct CDR3 sequences; 10% to 15% occur a single time. The ten largest clones take up about 0.51% of the sample. This specimen consisted of CD4+ T cells sorted from PBMCs, obtained 45 days after the yellow fever booster vaccination. Every receptor here comes from a man younger than 40 who received the YFV17D yellow fever vaccine.

This clonotype was detected only a few times. The chain recombines TRBV20-1 with TRBJ2-1; a possible D gene is TRBD2 (7 bases). The V end was cut by 0 bases, the J end by 3 bases, with 18 bases between. Germline CDR1 DFQATT, CDR2 SNEGSKA (reference sequence). The CDR3 runs 17 residues. The CDR3 coding sequence is TGCAGTGCTAGAGATGAGGGGGGGTGGACTAACTACAATGAGCAGTTCTTC. The encoded protein is CSARDEGGWTNYNEQFF.

The chain combines TRBV20-1 with TRBJ2-1; 9 positions match TRBD1. This CDR3 is 14 amino acids long. The junction had 8 bases not matched to a gene; V was cut back by 4 bases and J by 7 bases. The germline gives CDR1 DFQATT, CDR2 SNEGSKA (reference sequence). The CDR3 DNA sequence: TGCAGTGCTATAAAACTACAGGGGGCAAATGAGCAGTTCTTC. It encodes CSAIKLQGANEQFF.

This clonotype was seen a handful of times. The V gene is TRBV30, the J gene TRBJ1-1, with D hard to call. Per the germline V gene, CDR1 is GTSNPN and CDR2 is SVGIG (reference sequence). Trimming removed 0 bases at V and 11 bases at J, with 10 bases between. The CDR3 consists of 11 residues. The CDR3 here is CAWSVERTAFF. The CDR3 nucleotides are TGTGCCTGGAGTGTGGAGAGGACGGCTTTCTTT.

The rearrangement links TRBV18 to TRBJ1-5, with unresolved D. V was shortened by 5 bases and J by 1 base, with 9 bases between the two germline ends. CDR1 and CDR2 (germline): KGHSH, LQKENI. CDR3 size: 14 residues. In DNA form, the CDR3 reads TGTGCCAGCTCATCAGGACTGAGCAATCAGCCCCAGCATTTT. As protein: CASSSGLSNQPQHF.

The J gene is TRBJ1-2, the V gene TRBV7-2; 9 bases map to TRBD1. The junction had 13 bases not matched to a gene; V was cut back by 6 bases and J by 8 bases. This CDR3 contains 15 residues. Germline CDR1 reads SGHTA; CDR2 reads FQGNSA. CDR3 coding DNA: TGTGCCAGCAGGCCCACCGGGACAGGGTATAACGGCTACACCTTC. Translating it yields CASRPTGTGYNGYTF. Together with reference TRBV7-2 and TRBJ1-2, the CDR3 gives the full variable domain: GAGVSQSPSNKVTEKGKDVELRCDPISGHTALYWYRQSLGQGLEFLIYFQGNSAPDKSGLPSDRFSAERTGGSVSTLTIQRTQQEDSAVYLCASRPTGTGYNGYTFGSGTRLTVV.

As for this clonotype: One junction end disagrees with the germline gene, perhaps due to a read error. The CDR3 DNA sequence: TGTGCCAGCTCCCCACAGGGGGCAGTCGCCTACAATGAGCAGTTCTTC. Residues: CASSPQGAVAYNEQFF. This rearrangement joins TRBV18 to TRBJ2-1; TRBD1 agrees at 9 bases. CDR3 length equals 16 residues. Germline loops: CDR1 KGHSH, CDR2 LQKENI.

The chain has TRBV20-1 and TRBJ2-1, with 7 bases aligning to TRBD2. CDR3 length: 15 amino acids. Trimming at V came to 1 base and at J to 7 bases, leaving 10 bases not matched to a gene. CDR1 is DFQATT and CDR2 is SNEGSKA in the germline V gene (reference sequence). The CDR3 sequence is CSARAASGLSNEQFF. The CDR3 DNA reads TGCAGTGCTAGAGCGGCTAGCGGTCTTAGTAATGAGCAGTTCTTC.

This clonotype was detected only a few times. The chain employs TRBV7-2 and TRBJ2-7; the D gene is possibly TRBD2 (5 bases). The CDR3 is 13 residues long. With 4 bases removed from V and 6 bases from J, the gap between germline ends came to 13 bases. Germline V CDR1 and CDR2: SGHTA, FQGNSA. The CDR3, as DNA: TGTGCCAGCAGCTACCGGGGATTGGGCGAGCAGTACTTC. Translation: CASSYRGLGEQYF.

This clonotype was observed many times. The rearrangement joins TRBV29-1 to TRBJ2-2, with D unclear. Looked up from germline, CDR1 is SQVTM and CDR2 is ANQGSEA. CDR3 length: 12 residues. The CDR3 bases are TGCAGTGCTAGAGGTTTAGGCGGGGAGCTGTTTTTT. This sequence encodes CSARGLGGELFF.

V is TRBV16 and J is TRBJ1-1; D not resolved. The CDR3 length is 13 residues. Germline V CDR1 and CDR2: KGHSY, FQNENV. V gave up 1 base and J gave up 7 bases, with 10 bases separating them. The CDR3 DNA reads as TGTGCCAGCAGCCAATATCAGCAGAATGAAGCTTTCTTT. As protein: CASSQYQQNEAFF.

The rearrangement links TRBV12-3 or TRBV12-4 to TRBJ2-1; 7 bases agree with TRBD2. V shed 4 bases and J 3 bases; nucleotides not matched to a gene: 12. The CDR3 sequence is 17 residues long. The chain's CDR3 is CASSSPSGKGNYNEQFF. As DNA, the CDR3 is TGTGCCAGCAGTTCCCCAAGCGGGAAGGGCAACTACAATGAGCAGTTCTTC.

CDR3 residues: CAAGQGAAGANVLTF. In nucleotides, the CDR3 is TGTGCCGCTGGACAGGGGGCTGCTGGGGCCAACGTCCTGACTTTC. J is TRBJ2-6 and V is TRBV27; 11 bases are a match to TRBD1. J gave up 2 bases and V 11 bases, and 5 bases lay outside the gene matches. The V gene's germline CDR1 is MNHEY and CDR2 SMNVEV (reference sequence). The CDR3 loop spans 15 amino acids. Supplemented by reference TRBV27 and TRBJ2-6, the full variable domain reads EAQVTQNPRYLITVTGKKLTVTCSQNMNHEYMSWYRQDPGLGLRQIYYSMNVEVTDKGDVPEGYKVSRKEKRNFPLILESPSPNQTSLYFCAAGQGAAGANVLTFGAGSRLTVL.

This rearrangement joins TRBV5-6 to TRBJ2-1; unclear D gene. This CDR3 region has 15 residues. The germline V gene has CDR1 SGHDT and CDR2 YYEEEE. Trimming cost V 3 bases and J 7 bases, with 17 bases left between them. DNA of the CDR3: TGTGCCAGCAGCTATACAATGACCCACGGAAATGAGCAGTTCTTC. This encodes CASSYTMTHGNEQFF.

This clonotype was observed a few times. The chain employs TRBV12-3 or TRBV12-4 and TRBJ1-5, with D unresolved. The CDR3 has 14 residues. Deletions cut 0 bases from V and 0 bases from J, with 3 bases between. In DNA form, the CDR3 reads TGTGCCAGCAGTTTAGCGGATAGCAATCAGCCCCAGCATTTT. Its protein product is CASSLADSNQPQHF.

This clonotype has more than one count but fewer than ten. The V and J genes are TRBV6-5 and TRBJ2-2; 8 nucleotides match TRBD1. In germline, CDR1 is MNHEY, CDR2 SVGAGI. V shed 2 bases and J 7 bases; nucleotides not matched to a gene: 6. The length of the CDR3 is 15 residues. The CDR3 sequence is CASSYGTGGGGELFF. The CDR3 DNA is TGTGCCAGCAGTTACGGAACAGGGGGAGGCGGGGAGCTGTTTTTT.

This clonotype was counted between two and nine times. The CDR3 nucleotides are TGTGCCAGCAGCGTTACCTTGGACAGCTACGAGCAGTACTTC. Its translation is CASSVTLDSYEQYF. The chain links TRBV9 to TRBJ2-7; tentatively, D is TRBD1 (6 bases). Looked up from germline, CDR1 is SGDLS and CDR2 is YYNGEE. Deletions cut 2 bases from V and 3 bases from J, with 12 bases between. This CDR3 has 14 residues.

The chain has TRBV4-3 and TRBJ2-3; a weak D match, TRBD2 (6 bases). Germline CDR1 reads LGHNA; CDR2 reads YSLEER. V was trimmed by 0 bases and J by 3 bases, leaving 10 bases between them. CDR3 length: 15 amino acids. CDR3 sequence reads: CASSQDIGGTDTQYF. CDR3 in DNA: TGCGCCAGCAGCCAAGATATCGGGGGAACAGATACGCAGTATTTT.

The V gene is TRBV20-1, the J gene TRBJ2-5, with 7 bases identical to TRBD2. V lost 4 bases and J lost 2; bases outside the gene matches: 4. The CDR3 loop spans 13 amino acids. From germline, CDR1 is DFQATT and CDR2 SNEGSKA (reference sequence). The CDR3 DNA reads TGCAGTGCTACGGACGGGAGGCAAGAGACCCAGTACTTC. This codes for CSATDGRQETQYF.

This clonotype was counted between two and nine times. The chain combines TRBV10-1 with TRBJ2-1; D possibly corresponds to TRBD1 (5 bases). Germline assignment: CDR1 WNHNN and CDR2 SYGVQD (reference sequence). V gave up 6 bases and J gave up 10 bases, with 13 bases separating them. This CDR3 region has 12 residues. The CDR3 is CASSEDRSEQFF. The CDR3 region has the DNA TGCGCCAGCAGCGAAGACAGAAGCGAGCAGTTCTTC.

The gene calls are TRBV7-2 and TRBJ2-7; D might be TRBD1 (5 bases). Trimming pared 5 bases from V and 6 bases from J, leaving 14 bases between. The length of the CDR3 is 13 residues. Germline V gives CDR1 SGHTA, CDR2 FQGNSA. The CDR3 spells CASSPDGASEQYF. The DNA for the CDR3 is TGTGCCAGCAGCCCCGATGGGGCTAGCGAGCAGTACTTC.

The chain carries TRBV20-1 and TRBJ2-7, with TRBD1 identical over 7 bases. Germline assignment: CDR1 DFQATT and CDR2 SNEGSKA (reference sequence). The ends lost 1 base at V and 5 bases at J; junction bases unmatched: 11. CDR3 size: 15 residues. The CDR3 region has the DNA TGCAGTGCTAGAGTGAAGCTCAGAGGGGGCAACGAGCAGTACTTC. Translated: CSARVKLRGGNEQYF.

This clonotype was seen only a few times. This rearrangement joins TRBV20-1 to TRBJ2-1; tentative D call: TRBD2 (6 bases). The CDR3 extends over 16 amino acids. The germline V gene has CDR1 DFQATT and CDR2 SNEGSKA (reference sequence). The V gene lost 3 bases and the J gene lost 6 bases, with 21 bases spanning the gap. The chain's CDR3 is CSARAGRAPTFNEQFF. CDR3 DNA: TGCAGTGCTAGGGCGGGGCGTGCCCCAACATTCAATGAGCAGTTCTTC.

This chain uses TRBV29-1 with TRBJ1-5; tentative D call: TRBD1 (6 bases). Germline V gives CDR1 SQVTM, CDR2 ANQGSEA. Trimming stripped 7 bases from V and 5 bases from J, with 18 bases between. The CDR3 is 14 amino acids. The CDR3 protein is CSARHGGADQPQHF. In DNA form, the CDR3 reads TGCAGCGCGCGACACGGGGGGGCCGATCAGCCCCAGCATTTT.

The V and J genes are TRBV3-1 and TRBJ2-7; 9 bases are a match to TRBD1. V lost 1 base and J lost 4; bases outside the gene matches: 8. The CDR3 length is 16 residues. The germline CDR1 and CDR2 sequences are LGHDT and YNNKEL (reference sequence). CDR3 DNA: TGTGCCAGCAGCCAAGGGACAGGGGACCTCGGGTACGAGCAGTACTTC. Translating it yields CASSQGTGDLGYEQYF.

The rearrangement uses TRBV10-3 and TRBJ1-2; D possibly corresponds to TRBD1 (6 bases). With 3 bases removed from V and 2 bases from J, the gap between germline ends came to 10 bases. Germline V CDR1 and CDR2: ENHRY, SYGVKD. CDR3 length: 14 amino acids. The CDR3, as DNA: TGTGCCATCAGTGACTACAGGGCGAACTATGGCTACACCTTC. Translating gives CAISDYRANYGYTF.

This clonotype was observed a handful of times. V usage is TRBV5-1 and J usage is TRBJ2-7, with D perhaps TRBD1 (5 bases). The CDR3 extends over 14 amino acids. Per germline, CDR1 SGHRS and CDR2 YFSETQ. Trimming cost V 4 bases and J 2 bases, with 13 bases left between them. CDR3 in DNA: TGCGCCAGCAGCGCCCCAGGGCAGCCCTACGAGCAGTACTTC. Encoded protein: CASSAPGQPYEQYF.

This clonotype was found a few times. CDR3 nucleotides: TGTGCCAGCAGTTACTGGGGGGATACGCAGTATTTT. Translating gives CASSYWGDTQYF. This rearrangement joins TRBV6-5 to TRBJ2-3, with D tentatively TRBD1 or TRBD2 (5 bases each). This CDR3 is 12 amino acids long. Trimming took off 1 base at V and 6 bases at J, with 5 bases between the two ends. Germline CDR1 reads MNHEY; CDR2 reads SVGAGI.

The sample holds a few counts of this clonotype. The chain couples TRBV6-5 to TRBJ2-5; a weak D match, TRBD1 (6 bases). The V and J ends lost 5 bases and 5 bases respectively, with 9 bases between them. This CDR3 has 12 amino acids. Germline V lookup: CDR1 MNHEY, CDR2 SVGAGI. The CDR3 sequence is CASSTGMETQYF. The CDR3 DNA is TGTGCCAGCAGTACAGGGATGGAGACCCAGTACTTC.

The chain carries TRBV6-1 and TRBJ2-7, with TRBD1 matching over 9 bases. Unmatched junction bases numbered 12, after V lost 7 bases and J lost 2 bases. Germline CDR1 reads MNHNS; CDR2 reads SASEGT. This CDR3 comprises 16 residues. Here the CDR3 reads CASKKSRQGGTYEQYF. CDR3 bases: TGTGCCAGCAAAAAAAGTCGACAGGGGGGTACCTACGAGCAGTACTTC.